This T cell receptor (beta chain) is drawn from a study of shared clonotypes between healthy human individuals. The assay was immunoSEQ multiplex PCR, and TCRdb's table has in-frame clones only and misses some. This sample yields about a million clones, of which approximately 77% are seen a single time; about 0.94% belongs to the top ten. Germline assignment: CDR1 SNHLY and CDR2 FYNNEI. This CDR3 comprises 13 residues. Trimming pared 6 bases from V and 1 base from J, leaving 9 bases between. The receptor was derived from a man aged 18-30 years in good health. Some clones in this sample may be carry-over from other donors' samples. The chain combines TRBV2 with TRBJ1-2, with no clear D. The material sequenced was memory CD4+ T cells from PBMCs. Subset described: CD45RA-negative fraction. The CDR3 here is CASRSGSNYGYTF. The CDR3 DNA follows: TGTGCCAGCAGGTCCGGCAGTAACTATGGCTACACCTTC.